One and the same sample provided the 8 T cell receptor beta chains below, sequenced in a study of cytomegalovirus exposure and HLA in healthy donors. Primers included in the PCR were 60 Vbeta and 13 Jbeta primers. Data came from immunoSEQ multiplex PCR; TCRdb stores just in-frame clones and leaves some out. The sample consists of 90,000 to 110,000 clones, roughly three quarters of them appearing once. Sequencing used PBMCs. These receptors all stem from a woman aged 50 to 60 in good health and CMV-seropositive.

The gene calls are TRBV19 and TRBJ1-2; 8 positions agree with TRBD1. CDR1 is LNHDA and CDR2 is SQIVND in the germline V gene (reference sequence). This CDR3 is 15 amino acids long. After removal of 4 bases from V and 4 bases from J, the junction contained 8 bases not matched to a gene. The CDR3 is CASSTLMTGAYGYTF. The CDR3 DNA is TGTGCCAGTAGTACCCTCATGACAGGGGCCTATGGCTACACCTTC. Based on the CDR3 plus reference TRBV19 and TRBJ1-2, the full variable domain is DGGITQSPKYLFRKEGQNVTLSCEQNLNHDAMYWYRQDPGQGLRLIYYSQIVNDFQKGDIAEGYSVSREKKESFPLTVTSAQKNPTAFYLCASSTLMTGAYGYTFGSGTRLTVV.

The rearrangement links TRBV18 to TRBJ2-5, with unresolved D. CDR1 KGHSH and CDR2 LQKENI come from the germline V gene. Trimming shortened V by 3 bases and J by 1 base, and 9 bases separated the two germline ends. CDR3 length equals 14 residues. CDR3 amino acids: CASSPLAPQETQYF. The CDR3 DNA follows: TGTGCCAGCTCACCGTTGGCCCCCCAAGAGACCCAGTACTTC.

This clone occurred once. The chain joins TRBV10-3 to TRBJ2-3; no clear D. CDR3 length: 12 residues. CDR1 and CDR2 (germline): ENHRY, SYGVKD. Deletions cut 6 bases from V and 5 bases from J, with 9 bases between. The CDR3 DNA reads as TGTGCCATCAGCCCCTATCAAGATACGCAGTATTTT. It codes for CAISPYQDTQYF.

The CDR3 nucleotides read TGTGCCAGCAGCCTCCAGGGGGCTGGCGGCACTGAAGCTTTCTTT. It specifies CASSLQGAGGTEAFF. This chain connects TRBV7-3 to TRBJ1-1, with 8 nucleotides matching TRBD1. Germline V gene sequence: CDR1 SGHTA, CDR2 FQGTGA. V was pared by 5 bases and J by 4 bases, with 9 bases of the junction left unmatched. The CDR3 loop spans 15 amino acids.

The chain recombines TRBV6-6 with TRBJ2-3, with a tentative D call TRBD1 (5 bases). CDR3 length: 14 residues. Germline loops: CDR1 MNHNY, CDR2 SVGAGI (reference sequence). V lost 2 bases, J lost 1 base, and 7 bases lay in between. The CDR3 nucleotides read TGTGCCAGCAGTTACAGGGGTCGCACAGATACGCAGTATTTT. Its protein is CASSYRGRTDTQYF.

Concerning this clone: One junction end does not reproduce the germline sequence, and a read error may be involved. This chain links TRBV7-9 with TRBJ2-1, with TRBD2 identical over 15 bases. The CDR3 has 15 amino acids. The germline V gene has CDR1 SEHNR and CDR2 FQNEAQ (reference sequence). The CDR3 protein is CSSSTGTSGRNEQFF. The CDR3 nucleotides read TGTTCCAGCAGCACCGGGACTAGCGGGAGGAATGAGCAGTTCTTC. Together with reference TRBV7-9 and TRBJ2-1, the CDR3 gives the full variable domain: DTGVSQNPRHKITKRGQNVTFRCDPISEHNRLYWYRQTLGQGPEFLTYFQNEAQLEKSRLLSDRFSAERPKGSFSTLEIQRTEQGDSAMYLCSSSTGTSGRNEQFFGPGTRLTVL.

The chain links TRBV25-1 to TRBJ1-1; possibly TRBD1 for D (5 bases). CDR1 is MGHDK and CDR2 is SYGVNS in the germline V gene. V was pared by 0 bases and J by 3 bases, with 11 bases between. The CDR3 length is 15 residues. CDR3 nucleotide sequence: TGTGCCAGCAGTGAATATCAGGGATCGGACACTGAAGCTTTCTTT. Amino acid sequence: CASSEYQGSDTEAFF.

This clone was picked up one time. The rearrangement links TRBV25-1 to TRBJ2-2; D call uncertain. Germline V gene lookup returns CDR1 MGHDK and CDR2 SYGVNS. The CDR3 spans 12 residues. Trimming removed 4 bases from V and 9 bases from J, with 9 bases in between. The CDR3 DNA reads TGTGCCAGCAGTGCCTCCTCCTGGGAGCTGTTTTTT. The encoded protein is CASSASSWELFF.